This TCR beta chain emerged from a study of cytomegalovirus exposure and HLA in healthy donors. Turning to the study itself: A preliminary data release comprised around 85 million unique TCRs obtained from HLA-typed donors. Notes on the study in general: Association of approximately 16,000 TCR beta sequences with HLA alleles was found at 0.05 false discovery rate in a later analysis. In a later analysis, V- and J-gene trimming of beta chains associated with a DCLRE1C missense variant, replicated independently.

Concerning this clone itself: The antigen remains unidentified.

Trimming removed 5 bases from V and 5 bases from J, with 11 bases in between. This CDR3 has 13 amino acids. CDR1 SGHRS and CDR2 YFSETQ come from the germline V gene. The PCR made use of 60 Vbeta and 13 Jbeta primers. Original handling: Approximately 11 million of 70 million to 80 million unique TCR beta chains were shared, per a later count. Data came from immunoSEQ multiplex PCR; TCRdb stores just in-frame clones and leaves some out. V and J calls and clone size are those listed in that table; D and trimming were worked out from the DNA. Among about 190,000 clones listed, around four fifths were seen once.

The receptor was derived from a woman aged 18 to 35 in good health and CMV-seronegative. Sample: PBMCs. The chain uses TRBV5-1 and TRBJ1-5; D is perhaps TRBD1 (6 bases). CDR3 amino acids: CASRQGLDQPQHF. The CDR3 DNA sequence: TGCGCCAGCAGGCAGGGGCTCGATCAGCCCCAGCATTTT.